The rows below give T cell receptor beta chains drawn from one sample of a study of blood T cell repertoires in COVID-19. Sequencing used immunoSEQ multiplex PCR; TCRdb keeps in-frame clones, though not all of them. Among around 77,000 clones, roughly 80% were seen once, and the ten largest hold 18%. The specimen was peripheral blood. All receptors derive from a human donor in a cohort sampled during active COVID-19. Each CDR3 is given with its conserved first and last residue. D genes are given only for firm matches. Expanded clones get a size class; other rows say once, few or many, or leave the size out.

TRBD1,TRBJ2-7,TRBV14,few,CASSRRTGYDLRYEQYF,TGTGCCAGCAGCCGGCGGACAGGGTACGATTTGAGGTACGAGCAGTACTTC
.,TRBJ2-7,TRBV28,.,CASSLASSSSYEQYF,TGTGCCAGCAGTTTAGCTAGTTCCAGCTCCTACGAGCAGTACTTC
.,TRBJ1-1,TRBV20-1,.,CSASAGDMNTEAFF,TGCAGTGCTAGTGCAGGGGATATGAACACTGAAGCTTTCTTT
TRBD1,TRBJ1-2,TRBV6-1,.,CASSEWGTGFYGYTF,TGTGCCAGCAGTGAATGGGGGACAGGGTTCTATGGCTACACCTTC
.,TRBJ1-1,TRBV5-1,.,CASSLTLNTEAFF,TGCGCCAGCAGCTTGACTCTGAACACTGAAGCTTTCTTT
TRBD1,TRBJ1-4,TRBV30,.,CAWSQGGDGKLFF,TGTGCCTGGAGTCAAGGGGGCGATGGAAAACTGTTTTTT
.,TRBJ2-5,TRBV10-3,once,CAISGGFEDQETQYF,TGTGCCATCAGTGGAGGGTTCGAAGACCAAGAGACCCAGTACTTC
.,TRBJ2-6,TRBV21-1,.,CASSKTRDRGYSGANVLTF,TGTGCCAGCAGCAAGACAAGAGACAGGGGTTATTCTGGGGCCAACGTCCTGACTTTC
TRBD1,TRBJ1-1,TRBV19,.,CASRMDRGDTEAFF,TGTGCCAGTAGGATGGACAGGGGGGACACTGAAGCTTTCTTT
TRBD1,TRBJ1-4,TRBV6-2/TRBV6-3,.,CASSPGTGMSNEKLFF,TGTGCCAGCAGTCCCGGGACAGGGATGTCTAATGAAAAACTGTTTTTT
.,TRBJ1-2,TRBV29-1,.,CSVEVGVQNYGYTF,TGCAGCGTTGAAGTCGGGGTGCAGAACTATGGCTACACCTTC
TRBD1,TRBJ1-1,TRBV6-6,.,CASSPGTEYMNTEAFF,TGTGCCAGCAGCCCCGGGACAGAGTATATGAACACTGAAGCTTTCTTT
.,TRBJ1-4,TRBV19,.,CACAEGSSNEKLFF,TGTGCCTGCGCTGAGGGTAGCTCTAATGAAAAACTGTTTTTT
.,TRBJ1-2,TRBV19,.,CASSTQGIRGYTF,TGTGCCAGTAGTACACAGGGTATTCGAGGCTACACCTTC
.,TRBJ2-7,TRBV4-3,few,CASSPGVLNEQYF,TGCGCCAGCAGCCCTGGAGTTTTGAACGAGCAGTACTTC
.,TRBJ2-7,TRBV13,.,CASSLASIGSSYEQYF,TGTGCCAGCAGCTTAGCTAGTATCGGGAGCTCCTACGAGCAGTACTTC
TRBD1,TRBJ1-1,TRBV6-5,.,CASSKRAEWDREAFF,TGTGCCAGCAGTAAACGCGCAGAATGGGACAGGGAAGCTTTCTTT
.,TRBJ2-7,TRBV3-1/TRBV3-2,.,CASSQDHASHEQYF,TGTGCCAGCAGCCAAGATCACGCTAGCCACGAGCAGTACTTC
TRBD2,TRBJ2-7,TRBV5-1,.,CASGVAGGSVQQYF,TGCGCCAGCGGAGTAGCGGGGGGGTCCGTACAGCAGTACTTC
.,TRBJ2-1,TRBV20-1,few,CSASYINEQFF,TGCAGTGCTAGTTATATCAATGAGCAGTTCTTC
.,TRBJ2-3,TRBV7-7,.,CASSPSQAGAGTQYF,TGTGCTAGCAGCCCATCTCAGGCGGGGGCGGGTACGCAGTATTTT
.,TRBJ1-3,TRBV5-8,few,CASSLGNWETNTIYF,TGTGCCAGCAGCTTAGGAAACTGGGAGACCAACACCATATATTTT
TRBD1,TRBJ2-1,TRBV25-1,once,CASSDLDRGLDEQFF,TGTGCCAGCAGTGACTTGGACAGGGGGCTGGATGAGCAGTTCTTC
.,TRBJ1-5,TRBV4-1,.,CASSQDQFRQTSRGNQPQHF,TGCGCCAGCAGCCAAGATCAGTTTCGACAGACCTCTCGGGGCAATCAGCCCCAGCATTTT
.,TRBJ1-2,TRBV18,.,CASSEGANNYGYTF,TGTGCCAGCTCGGAAGGGGCCAACAACTATGGCTACACCTTC
.,TRBJ1-6,TRBV4-1,.,CASSQEIQADSPLHF,TGCGCCAGCAGCCAAGAGATACAGGCAGATTCACCCCTCCACTTT
.,TRBJ2-1,TRBV5-1,.,CASSAQGSYNEQFF,TGCGCCAGCAGCGCCCAGGGCTCCTACAATGAGCAGTTCTTC
.,TRBJ2-7,TRBV30,.,CAWSVGRSHEQYF,TGTGCCTGGAGCGTGGGCAGGTCCCACGAGCAGTACTTC
TRBD2,TRBJ2-3,TRBV5-4,.,CASSLPSGGATDTQYF,TGTGCCAGCAGCTTGCCTAGCGGGGGGGCCACAGATACGCAGTATTTT
.,TRBJ2-5,TRBV5-6,.,CASSFRQLQETQYF,TGTGCCAGCAGCTTTAGACAGTTGCAAGAGACCCAGTACTTC
TRBD1,TRBJ2-7,TRBV6-6,.,CASSYSGTGTYEQYF,TGTGCCAGCAGTTACTCGGGGACAGGGACCTACGAGCAGTACTTC
TRBD1,TRBJ2-7,TRBV15,.,CATSRDVILDRVNYEQYF,TGTGCCACCAGCAGAGATGTAATCCTGGACAGGGTGAATTACGAGCAGTACTTC
TRBD2,TRBJ2-7,TRBV3-1/TRBV3-2,.,CASTTGLAGREQYF,TGTGCCAGCACCACGGGACTAGCGGGGCGCGAGCAGTACTTC
.,TRBJ1-4,TRBV5-1,.,CASRQNVNSGEKLFF,TGCGCCAGCAGACAAAACGTGAACTCGGGTGAAAAACTGTTTTTT
.,TRBJ2-2,TRBV2,.,CASSEFTGAGELFF,TGTGCCAGCAGTGAATTCACGGGGGCCGGGGAGCTGTTTTTT
.,TRBJ1-1,TRBV14,.,CASSSRGGLRNTEAFF,TGTGCCAGCAGCTCGCGCGGGGGTCTTAGGAACACTGAAGCTTTCTTT
TRBD1,TRBJ2-2,TRBV6-5,.,CATETGDTGELFF,TGTGCCACGGAGACAGGGGACACCGGGGAGCTGTTTTTT
.,TRBJ1-2,TRBV2,.,CASSEVAGLYGYTF,TGTGCCAGCAGTGAGGTAGCAGGGCTCTATGGCTACACCTTC
.,TRBJ1-1,TRBV6-5,.,CASRREVWVNTEAFF,TGTGCCAGTCGAAGAGAGGTGTGGGTGAACACTGAAGCTTTCTTT
.,TRBJ2-7,TRBV18,.,CASSVTGTTYEQYF,TGTGCCAGCTCAGTCACCGGGACAACCTACGAGCAGTACTTC
.,TRBJ2-7,TRBV6-5,.,CASRTTLSSTGEQYF,TGTGCCAGCAGGACGACACTCTCCTCTACTGGCGAGCAGTACTTC
.,TRBJ2-7,TRBV6-5,once,CASSSGFNYEQYF,TGTGCCAGCAGTTCAGGTTTTAACTACGAGCAGTACTTC
TRBD1,TRBJ1-4,TRBV5-4,.,CASSNGQGREKLFF,TGTGCCAGCAGCAATGGACAGGGGAGGGAAAAACTGTTTTTT
TRBD2,TRBJ2-7,TRBV10-3,.,CAISEDGGAREQYF,TGTGCCATCAGTGAGGACGGGGGGGCGAGGGAGCAGTACTTC
.,TRBJ2-2,TRBV30,.,CAWTAAGDLNTGELFF,TGTGCCTGGACCGCAGCAGGGGACCTCAACACCGGGGAGCTGTTTTTT
TRBD2,TRBJ2-3,TRBV5-4,.,CASSSLVAGGDTDTQYF,TGTGCCAGCAGCTCCCTGGTCGCGGGGGGAGACACAGATACGCAGTATTTT
.,TRBJ2-7,TRBV4-2,few,CASSQDTGTIYEQYF,TGTGCCAGCAGCCAAGATACCGGGACAATCTACGAGCAGTACTTC
TRBD1,TRBJ1-5,TRBV5-1,.,CASSLTGGIDQPQHF,TGCGCCAGCAGCTTGACAGGGGGTATCGATCAGCCCCAGCATTTT
.,TRBJ1-2,TRBV12-3/TRBV12-4,.,CASSKDRSYGYTF,TGTGCCAGCAGTAAGGACAGATCCTATGGCTACACCTTC
TRBD1,TRBJ1-6,TRBV19,.,CASSITRGINSPLHF,TGTGCCAGTAGTATCACCAGGGGGATTAATTCACCCCTCCACTTT
.,TRBJ2-5,TRBV5-4,.,CASSLASQETQYF,TGTGCCAGCAGCTTGGCTAGCCAAGAGACCCAGTACTTC
TRBD1,TRBJ1-1,TRBV29-1,.,CSVEDSRTGIRAEAFF,TGCAGCGTTGAAGATTCCAGGACAGGGATTCGCGCTGAAGCTTTCTTT
.,TRBJ1-1,TRBV9,once,CASSVLSTANTEAFF,TGTGCCAGCAGCGTACTTTCGACAGCCAACACTGAAGCTTTCTTT
TRBD2,TRBJ2-7,TRBV5-1,once,CASSLAGTSYEQYF,TGCGCCAGCAGCTTAGCGGGGACCTCCTACGAGCAGTACTTC
TRBD2,TRBJ2-7,TRBV7-2,.,CASSSWTSTEQYF,TGTGCCAGCAGCTCGTGGACTAGCACCGAGCAGTACTTC
.,TRBJ2-5,TRBV9,.,CASSENQLAYQETQYF,TGTGCCAGCAGCGAAAATCAACTCGCGTACCAAGAGACCCAGTACTTC
TRBD1,TRBJ1-4,TRBV7-9,few,CASSLARTGDEKLFF,TGTGCCAGCAGCTTAGCACGGACAGGGGACGAAAAACTGTTTTTT